This is a list of T cell receptor beta chains from one sample in a study of blood T cell repertoires in COVID-19. Clones were sequenced by immunoSEQ multiplex PCR, and TCRdb holds only the in-frame ones, with some missing. The data show some 250,000 clones, approximately 88% seen once. What was sequenced was peripheral blood. These receptors were collected from a woman aged 25-40 years with acute or convalescent COVID-19. Each CDR3 is given with its conserved first and last residue. Clone sizes are given selectively: once, few, many, or a class where the clone is expanded.

J gene	CDR3 length	clone size	V gene	CDR3 protein
TRBJ2-1	17	NA	TRBV19	CASRLLAGGYRGDEQFF
TRBJ2-3	15	NA	TRBV5-4	CASSLAGGSTDTQYF
TRBJ2-2	13	NA	TRBV5-4	CASKGASTGELFF
TRBJ2-1	15	NA	TRBV5-6	CASSFALAGGNEQFF
TRBJ2-3	15	NA	TRBV19	CASSVQGLGTDTQYF
TRBJ2-3	14	NA	TRBV11-2	CASSLRQREDTQYF
TRBJ1-1	13	NA	TRBV6-2/TRBV6-3	CASSLQGNTEAFF
TRBJ2-1	11	NA	TRBV12-3/TRBV12-4	CASSRYNEQFF
TRBJ2-2	15	NA	TRBV4-3	CASSQDPTSPGELFF
TRBJ2-2	16	NA	TRBV24-1	CATSDPRAGLTGELFF
TRBJ1-3	14	NA	TRBV7-2	CASSRSYSGNTIYF
TRBJ1-5	14	NA	TRBV10-3	CAISLGASGLPQHF
TRBJ2-7	14	NA	TRBV13	CASSLGDRPYEQYF
TRBJ2-1	13	few	TRBV3-1/TRBV3-2	CASSQDLRAVQFF